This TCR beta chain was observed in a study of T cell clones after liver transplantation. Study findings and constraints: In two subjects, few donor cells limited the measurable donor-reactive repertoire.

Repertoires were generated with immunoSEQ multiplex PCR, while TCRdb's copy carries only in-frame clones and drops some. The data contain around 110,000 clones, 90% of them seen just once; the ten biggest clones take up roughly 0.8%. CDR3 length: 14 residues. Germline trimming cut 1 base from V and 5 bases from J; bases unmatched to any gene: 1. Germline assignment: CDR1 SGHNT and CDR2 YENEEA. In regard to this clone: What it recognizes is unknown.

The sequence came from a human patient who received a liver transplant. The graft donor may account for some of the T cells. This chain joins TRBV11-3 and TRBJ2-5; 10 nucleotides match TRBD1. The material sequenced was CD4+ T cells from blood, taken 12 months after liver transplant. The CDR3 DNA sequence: TGTGCCAGCAGCTTAGGGGGACAGGGGGAGACCCAGTACTTC. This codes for CASSLGGQGETQYF.